Reported below is one TCR beta chain. This clone's antigen is unknown. Base qualities are not at hand, and no much larger clone is one base apart. The CDR3, from cysteine to phenylalanine, totals 15 residues. Only CDR3 DNA is held: 45 bases, read in frame from base 1. Sequences SGDLS (CDR1) and YYNGEE (CDR2) are obtained from the germline V gene. V is reduced by 3 bases and J by 4 bases, leaving a spacing of 13 bases between them. These data are taken from a study of blood T cell repertoires in COVID-19 (dated by TCRdb to 2018 to 2020). Describing the broader study: Collaborator samples came from the United States, Italy and Spain and covered acute and convalescent phases of COVID-19. A de-identified subject ID, COVID-19 status, age in years and sex were almost always included in the sample metadata. The repertoires were released in a freely available public database intended as a resource for research on the immune response to SARS-CoV-2. The material from the prospective study consisted of cDNA or gDNA derived from T cells, B-cell-depleted T cells, or PBMCs. HLA class I and class II types, where available, came from metadata supplied by the sample provider rather than from assay-based typing. Samples came from the ongoing ImmuneRACE study (first 160 participants) plus 1,254 subjects from 6 global collaborators. Subjects who had been exposed to COVID-19, were actively infected with it, or had recovered from it provided the deeply sampled blood TCRbeta repertoires that made up the dataset.

TCRbeta CDR3 regions were amplified from genomic DNA using the immunoSEQ Assay, a bias-controlled multiplex PCR. The original pipeline was this. The number of nucleated cells in each sample was estimated from the amplification of reference gene primers within the assay. Sequence reads were collapsed and filtered to measure the absolute abundance of every unique TCRbeta CDR3 rearrangement. For each sample, productive Simpson clonality was calculated as the square root of Simpson's diversity index over productive rearrangements. TCRdb's version of the immuneACCESS table is confined to in-frame rearrangements and falls short of the full clone set. An unresolved V gene accounts for under half of the shortfall where checked; the remainder is of unknown origin. V and J calls and clone size are given by that table; D and trimming were obtained from the DNA. The sample contains about 73,000 clones, more than 75% of them found a single time. 16% of the sample comes from the top ten.

Results the study describes overall, beyond this receptor: The quantity of clinical and demographic metadata differed by source and by participant and was supplied without curation.

Collaborating institutions collected whole blood in K2EDTA tubes following their own protocols. For TCRbeta analysis, collaborators shipped samples as frozen whole blood, isolated PBMCs, or DNA extracted from either of those sample types. The clonotype was recovered from a woman over 75 with active or convalescent COVID-19. Sequencing was carried out using peripheral blood. This receptor chain uses TRBV9 and TRBJ1-4, with no confidently assigned D gene. The nucleotide sequence reads TGTGCCAGCAGCGGGTTGCGGGGAGATAATGAAAAACTGTTTTTT. The resulting protein is CASSGLRGDNEKLFF.